Each of the 12 T cell receptor beta chains below was sequenced from the same sample in a study of lymphopenia after photon versus proton radiotherapy (dated by TCRdb to about 2019). The library was produced with the immunoSEQ multiplex PCR assay. Held by TCRdb, this immuneACCESS table contains in-frame sequences only and omits some clones. Under half of the omission traces to an unresolved V gene where checked; the cause of the rest is unknown. The sample table shows roughly 4,500 clones, and 65% to 80% are seen once. Of the sample, about half falls within the top ten clones. The sequences come from peripheral blood, collected from a patient treated with proton-based radiotherapy. All receptors derive from a man older than 75 with esophageal cancer.

The V gene is TRBV4-1, the J gene TRBJ2-5; D call uncertain. CDR3 size: 13 residues. V dropped 4 bases and J dropped 4 bases, with 10 bases sitting between them. The germline gives CDR1 MGHRA, CDR2 YSYEKL. CDR3 coding DNA: TGCGCCAGCAGCCGTCTTGAGGTAGAGACCCAGTACTTC. Its protein is CASSRLEVETQYF.

The CDR3 sequence is CASSPPLWGRKTEAFF. In nucleotides, the CDR3 is TGTGCCAGCTCACCACCTTTGTGGGGTCGGAAGACTGAAGCTTTCTTT. The rearrangement uses TRBV18 and TRBJ1-1; D ambiguous. The germline V gene has CDR1 KGHSH and CDR2 LQKENI. V dropped 0 bases and J dropped 5 bases, with 16 bases sitting between them. The CDR3 has 16 residues. Supplemented by reference TRBV18 and TRBJ1-1, the full variable domain reads NAGVMQNPRHLVRRRGQEARLRCSPMKGHSHVYWYRQLPEEGLKFMVYLQKENIIDESGMPKERFSAEFPKEGPSILRIQQVVRGDSAAYFCASSPPLWGRKTEAFFGQGTRLTVV.

J is TRBJ2-7 and V is TRBV12-5; the D gene is possibly TRBD2 (5 bases). Germline assignment: CDR1 LGHNT and CDR2 FRNRAP. V was trimmed by 0 bases and J by 4 bases, leaving 10 bases between them. This CDR3 is built from 14 residues. CDR3 loop: CASGLVMGAYEQYF. CDR3 bases: TGTGCTAGTGGTTTGGTAATGGGAGCATACGAGCAGTACTTC. The whole variable domain, filled in from reference TRBV12-5 and TRBJ2-7, reads DARVTQTPRHKVTEMGQEVTMRCQPILGHNTVFWYRQTMMQGLELLAYFRNRAPLDDSGMPKDRFSAEMPDATLATLKIQPSEPRDSAVYFCASGLVMGAYEQYFGPGTRLTVT.

The rearrangement links TRBV4-1 to TRBJ2-5, with 8 bases that match TRBD2. Germline V gene lookup returns CDR1 MGHRA and CDR2 YSYEKL. The CDR3 is 16 residues long. The J segment lost 5 bases and the V segment lost 0 bases, leaving 8 bases of the junction unmatched. CDR3 sequence reads: CASSQEGTRRMETQYF. The CDR3 DNA follows: TGCGCCAGCAGCCAAGAGGGGACTAGACGGATGGAGACCCAGTACTTC.

This clone ranks as medium-sized. This chain uses TRBV10-1 with TRBJ2-1, with 7 bases identical to TRBD2. Germline CDR1 is WNHNN and CDR2 is SYGVQD (reference sequence). This CDR3 comprises 15 residues. The V segment lost 4 bases and the J segment 2 bases; nucleotides outside the gene matches: 5. This CDR3 reads CASSGPSGPYNEQFF. CDR3 nucleotide sequence: TGCGCCAGCAGTGGCCCTAGCGGACCCTACAATGAGCAGTTCTTC.

The chain couples TRBV29-1 to TRBJ2-7; D might be TRBD2 (6 bases). Trimming took off 3 bases at V and 9 bases at J, with 18 bases between the two ends. Germline CDR1 SQVTM, CDR2 ANQGSEA. The CDR3 has 13 amino acids. This CDR3 is CSVDVGGRSGQYF. CDR3 nucleotide sequence: TGCAGCGTTGATGTCGGAGGGAGAAGCGGGCAGTACTTC.

The chain couples TRBV19 to TRBJ2-7; TRBD1 or TRBD2 may be the D gene (6 bases each). The CDR3 runs 14 residues. V was shortened by 3 bases and J by 6 bases, with 15 bases between the two germline ends. Germline CDR1 LNHDA, CDR2 SQIVND (reference sequence). The CDR3 sequence is CASSIGGHYGEQYF. The DNA of the CDR3 is TGTGCCAGTAGTATTGGGGGGCACTACGGCGAGCAGTACTTC.

This chain links TRBV10-3 with TRBJ2-5, with D possibly being TRBD2 (6 bases). The J call may be incorrect, as the DNA end agrees better with TRBJ2-7. The CDR3 spans 12 residues. The germline V gene encodes CDR1 ENHRY and CDR2 SYGVKD. For the CDR3, the DNA is TGTGCCGTCGCAGCGACTAGCTACGAGCAGTACTTC. This sequence encodes CAVAATSYEQYF.

The rearrangement joins TRBV7-2 to TRBJ1-2, with D maybe TRBD1 (5 bases). The germline V gene encodes CDR1 SGHTA and CDR2 FQGNSA. The CDR3 length is 14 residues. V was cut by 6 bases and J by 2 bases, with 13 bases left in between. CDR3 protein: CASRTAGGNYGYTF. The CDR3 bases are TGTGCCAGCAGGACCGCGGGGGGGAACTATGGCTACACCTTC. Together with reference TRBV7-2 and TRBJ1-2, the CDR3 gives the full variable domain: GAGVSQSPSNKVTEKGKDVELRCDPISGHTALYWYRQSLGQGLEFLIYFQGNSAPDKSGLPSDRFSAERTGGSVSTLTIQRTQQEDSAVYLCASRTAGGNYGYTFGSGTRLTVV.

The chain joins TRBV9 to TRBJ2-7; 7 nucleotides agree with TRBD1. CDR1 and CDR2 (germline): SGDLS, YYNGEE. The J segment lost 2 bases and the V segment lost 3 bases, leaving 5 bases of the junction unmatched. The CDR3 contains 14 residues. The DNA for the CDR3 is TGTGCCAGCAGCGCCAACAGGGGTCCCTACGAGCAGTACTTC. Its protein product is CASSANRGPYEQYF.

V and J are TRBV5-1 and TRBJ2-3; D ambiguous. V was shortened by 4 bases and J by 0 bases, with 3 bases between the two germline ends. This CDR3 has 12 residues. Per germline, CDR1 SGHRS and CDR2 YFSETQ. CDR3 nucleotide sequence: TGCGCCAGCAGCCGCAGCACAGATACGCAGTATTTT. Protein product: CASSRSTDTQYF.

The rearrangement links TRBV7-3 to TRBJ2-1; the match to TRBD2 covers 10 bases. The CDR3 spans 16 residues. J was trimmed by 9 bases and V by 3 bases; bases with no gene match: 11. CDR1 is SGHTA, CDR2 FQGTGA, per germline. The CDR3 DNA reads TGTGCCAGCAGCTTGTCGGTAGCGGGAGGAGGGGGTGAGCAGTTCTTC. Protein product: CASSLSVAGGGGEQFF. The full variable domain, completed using reference TRBV7-3 and TRBJ2-1, is GAGVSQTPSNKVTEKGKYVELRCDPISGHTALYWYRQSLGQGPEFLIYFQGTGAADDSGLPNDRFFAVRPEGSVSTLKIQRTERGDSAVYLCASSLSVAGGGGEQFFGPGTRLTVL.